This record concerns one TCR beta chain sequence. Antigen unknown. The record originates from a study of cytomegalovirus exposure and HLA in healthy donors. Study-wide context: The approximately 120 million unique TCR beta sequences, from about 179 million T cells, were found by an earlier analysis. Study-wide findings and caveats: Earlier analysis yielded a pattern in which most TCR beta V segments were productive about 90% or about 30% of the time. Among TCR beta chains, those listed as cytomegalovirus-associated numbered fewer than 200.

Researchers ran the PCR with 60 Vbeta and 13 Jbeta primers. TCRdb keeps only in-frame clones here, not all; method: immunoSEQ multiplex PCR. The sample includes some 180,000 clones, about 10% of them seen just once. The receptor's source is a woman under 40 in good health and CMV-seropositive. What was sequenced was PBMCs.

The CDR3 DNA sequence: TGTGCCAGTACCTCCAAGGGGAAGGGCAATCAGCCCCAGCATTTT. This codes for CASTSKGKGNQPQHF. The gene calls are TRBV19 and TRBJ1-5, with a tentative D call TRBD1 (5 bases). This CDR3 has 15 amino acids. Trimming shortened V by 7 bases and J by 2 bases, and 15 bases separated the two germline ends. The germline gives CDR1 LNHDA, CDR2 SQIVND (reference sequence).